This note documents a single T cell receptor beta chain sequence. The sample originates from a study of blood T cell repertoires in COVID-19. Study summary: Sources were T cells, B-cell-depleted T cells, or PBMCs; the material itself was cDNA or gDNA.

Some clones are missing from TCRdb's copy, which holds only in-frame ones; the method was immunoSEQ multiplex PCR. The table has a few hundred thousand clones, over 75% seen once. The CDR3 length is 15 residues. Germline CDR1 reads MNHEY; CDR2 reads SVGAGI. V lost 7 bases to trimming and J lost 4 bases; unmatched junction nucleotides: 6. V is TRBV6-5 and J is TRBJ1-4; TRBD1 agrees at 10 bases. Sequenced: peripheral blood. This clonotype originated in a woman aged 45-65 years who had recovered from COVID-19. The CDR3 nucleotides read TGTGCCAGCACCCTGACAGGGGGCGGTAATGAAAAACTGTTTTTT. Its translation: CASTLTGGGNEKLFF.